Listed below are T cell receptor beta chains from one sample, sequenced in a study of T cell changes during pregnancy in multiple sclerosis. Data came from immunoSEQ multiplex PCR; TCRdb stores just in-frame clones and leaves some out. Of about 12,000 clones listed, roughly 88% were seen once; the top ten hold 6.5% to 8.5%. This specimen consisted of CD8+ T cells from peripheral blood mononuclear cells, obtained in the second trimester of pregnancy. Receptor source: a female donor in good health, enrolled as a control in a pregnancy study. Both conserved end residues are part of each CDR3. D genes are given only for firm matches. Expanded clones are given a class, and other clones once, few, many or no size at all.

d_call cdr3_length j_call v_call clone_size cdr3_nt cdr3_aa
TRBD2 16 TRBJ2-7 TRBV9 - TGTGCCAGCAGCGCTAGCGGGAGCACGACGGGGTACGAGCAGTACTTC CASSASGSTTGYEQYF
TRBD1 16 TRBJ1-4 TRBV12-5 - TGTGCTAGTGGTTTCCTTCTCCGGGACAGGGATGAAAAACTGTTTTTT CASGFLLRDRDEKLFF
TRBD1 16 TRBJ2-6 TRBV5-6 - TGTGCCAGCAGCTCAGACAGGGGCCCTGGGGCCAACGTCCTGACTTTC CASSSDRGPGANVLTF
- 15 TRBJ1-2 TRBV27 - TGTGCCAGCAGTTTATCCAGGGGAGCTTTGACTGGCTACACCTTC CASSLSRGALTGYTF
- 15 TRBJ2-1 TRBV2 - TGTGCCAGCAGTGAGTGGGAGTCTCCCTACAATGAGCAGTTCTTC CASSEWESPYNEQFF
- 13 TRBJ1-3 TRBV28 - TGTGCCAGCATTCCCCTCTCTGGAAACACCATATATTTT CASIPLSGNTIYF
TRBD2 13 TRBJ2-5 TRBV19 - TGTGCCAGTAGTTGGACTAGCGGAGAGACCCAGTACTTC CASSWTSGETQYF
- 15 TRBJ1-2 TRBV2 - TGTGCCAGCAGTGAAGGGGCGGGACCGAGCTATGGCTACACCTTC CASSEGAGPSYGYTF
- 15 TRBJ2-1 TRBV6-4 - TGTGCCAGCAGTGACTCGCCGGGGTCCGGGAATGAGCAGTTCTTC CASSDSPGSGNEQFF
- 16 TRBJ1-2 TRBV15 - TGTGCCACCCGTGAGGGAGACCATTTTAAGCGCTATGGCTACACCTTC CATREGDHFKRYGYTF
- 14 TRBJ1-1 TRBV10-3 - TGTGCCATCAGTGAGTACGCGGGGAACACTGAAGCTTTCTTT CAISEYAGNTEAFF
TRBD2 14 TRBJ2-5 TRBV5-1 large TGCGCCAGCAGCTTCGCAGCGGGGGGGCCTGCCCAGTACTTC CASSFAAGGPAQYF
- 13 TRBJ1-5 TRBV6-5 - TGTGCCAGTGCCCGGGGGACTTCTCAGCCCCAGCATTTT CASARGTSQPQHF
- 14 TRBJ2-3 TRBV7-2 - TGTGCCAGCAGTCCAAAACCAGATACAGATACGCAGTATTTT CASSPKPDTDTQYF
- 15 TRBJ2-3 TRBV27 - TGTGCCAGCAGGCTCGACAGGAAACGCACAGATACGCAGTATTTT CASRLDRKRTDTQYF
TRBD2 17 TRBJ2-1 TRBV10-1 - TGCGCCAGCAGTGAGTCGTATCGTAGCGGGGGATACAATGAGCAGTTCTTC CASSESYRSGGYNEQFF
TRBD1 14 TRBJ2-7 TRBV13 - TGTGCCAGCAGCCCGGGACAGGTCATCTACGAGCAGTACTTC CASSPGQVIYEQYF
TRBD2 14 TRBJ2-2 TRBV27 - TGTGCCAGCAGGGGAGCGGGGGGCACCGGGGAGCTGTTTTTT CASRGAGGTGELFF
- 12 TRBJ1-4 TRBV27 - TGTGCCAGCAGTTTAAACGGTGAAAAACTGTTTTTT CASSLNGEKLFF
TRBD2 14 TRBJ2-3 TRBV27 - TGTGCCAGCAACCTATGGACGGGAGGGGATACGCAGTATTTT CASNLWTGGDTQYF
- 17 TRBJ2-1 TRBV29-1 - TGCAGCGTTGTTTCCAAACACCACGGGACTCCCTACAATGAGCAGTTCTTC CSVVSKHHGTPYNEQFF
TRBD2 16 TRBJ2-1 TRBV4-3 once TGCGCCAGCAGCCAAGAGACTAGCGGGGGCTACAATGAGCAGTTCTTC CASSQETSGGYNEQFF
TRBD1 14 TRBJ2-2 TRBV4-3 - TGCGCCAGCAGCCAGGACAGGGATGTCGGGGAGCTGTTTTTT CASSQDRDVGELFF
TRBD2 13 TRBJ2-1 TRBV30 - TGTGCCTGGAGCTCCGGAGCGGGAGTCGATCAGTTCTTC CAWSSGAGVDQFF
- 15 TRBJ1-1 TRBV4-1 few TGCGCCAGCAGCCAAGAGGGGGGGCTCCTCACTGAAGCTTTCTTT CASSQEGGLLTEAFF
TRBD1 16 TRBJ1-4 TRBV5-6 few TGTGCCAGCAGCTTGGGCTTCAGGGGGACCGATGAAAAACTGTTTTTT CASSLGFRGTDEKLFF
TRBD2 14 TRBJ2-5 TRBV6-5 - TGTGCCAGCAGCATAGCGGGGTCCTGGGAGACCCAGTACTTC CASSIAGSWETQYF
TRBD2 15 TRBJ2-5 TRBV27 - TGTGCCAGCAGTTTAGGGACGGGGGGGCAAGAGACCCAGTACTTC CASSLGTGGQETQYF
- 14 TRBJ1-2 TRBV6-6 - TGTGCCAGCACCAAGGACAGTGACCCCTATGGCTACACCTTC CASTKDSDPYGYTF
TRBD2 15 TRBJ2-1 TRBV4-1 few TGCGCCAGCAGCCAAGATGGCACTAGCGGGCTCAAGCAGTTCTTC CASSQDGTSGLKQFF
- 16 TRBJ2-2 TRBV27 - TGTGCCAGCAGTGGGGGCTGGGTAGGGTACACCGGGGAGCTGTTTTTT CASSGGWVGYTGELFF
- 16 TRBJ2-7 TRBV7-9 once TGTGCCAGCAGCGTGTCCGACACACAGCATAACTACGAGCAGTACTTC CASSVSDTQHNYEQYF
- 16 TRBJ2-5 TRBV13 - TGTGCCAGCAGCTTGTCGGCCGGACAGATCCAAGAGACCCAGTACTTC CASSLSAGQIQETQYF
- 18 TRBJ2-5 TRBV7-2 - TGTGCCAGCAGCTTAGATGTCGTTGGGACGGCACGGGGGGAGACCCAGTACTTC CASSLDVVGTARGETQYF
TRBD2 19 TRBJ2-1 TRBV7-9 - TGTGCCAGCAGCTTAGCGCGGACTAGCGGGGGGGCCTCCTACAATGAGCAGTTCTTC CASSLARTSGGASYNEQFF
- 13 TRBJ2-7 TRBV30 - TGTGCCTGGAGTCAGGGCGCGGCCTACGAGCAGTACTTC CAWSQGAAYEQYF
- 14 TRBJ1-4 TRBV6-6 - TGTGCCAGCAGTTATGGGCAGAATAATGAAAAACTGTTTTTT CASSYGQNNEKLFF
TRBD2 15 TRBJ2-7 TRBV16 once TGTGCCAGCAGCCGCTCATTAGCGGGAGGGGCCGAGCAGTACTTC CASSRSLAGGAEQYF
- 16 TRBJ2-5 TRBV5-5 few TGTGCCAGCAGCTTCCCAGGGACCCCCGGGGGAGAGACCCAGTACTTC CASSFPGTPGGETQYF
TRBD1 14 TRBJ2-1 TRBV6-5 - TGTGCCAGCAGCGGGACAGGGCTAGGCAATGAGCAGTTCTTC CASSGTGLGNEQFF
- 15 TRBJ2-2 TRBV28 - TGTGCCAGCAGTTTAGGGCGGGTTGACACCGGGGAGCTGTTTTTT CASSLGRVDTGELFF
- 14 TRBJ1-1 TRBV6-5 - TGTGCCAGCAGCATCGGGCTCGGGGGCACTGAAGCTTTCTTT CASSIGLGGTEAFF
- 15 TRBJ1-5 TRBV27 - TGTGCCAGCAGCCCCGGGGGGTATAGCAATCAGCCCCAGCATTTT CASSPGGYSNQPQHF
TRBD1 15 TRBJ1-2 TRBV19 - TGTGCCAGTAGTATTGGACAGGGGCCATCCTATGGCTACACCTTC CASSIGQGPSYGYTF
- 16 TRBJ2-7 TRBV19 - TGTGCCAGTAGTATAGATGCCGGGACAATCGTAGGCGAGCAGTACTTC CASSIDAGTIVGEQYF